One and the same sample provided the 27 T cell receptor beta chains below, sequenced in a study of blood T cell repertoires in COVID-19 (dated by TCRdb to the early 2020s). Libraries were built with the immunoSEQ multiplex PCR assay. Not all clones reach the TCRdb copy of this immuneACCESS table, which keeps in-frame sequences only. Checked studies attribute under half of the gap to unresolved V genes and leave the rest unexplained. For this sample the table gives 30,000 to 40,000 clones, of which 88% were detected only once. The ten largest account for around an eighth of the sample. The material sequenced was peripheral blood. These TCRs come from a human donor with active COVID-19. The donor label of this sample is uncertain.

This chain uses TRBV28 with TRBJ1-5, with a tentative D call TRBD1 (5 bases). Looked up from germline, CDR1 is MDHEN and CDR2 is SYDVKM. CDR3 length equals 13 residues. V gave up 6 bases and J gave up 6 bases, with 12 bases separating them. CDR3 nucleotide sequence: TGTGCCAGCAGGAATGGGGGGGTTCAGCCCCAGCATTTT. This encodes CASRNGGVQPQHF.

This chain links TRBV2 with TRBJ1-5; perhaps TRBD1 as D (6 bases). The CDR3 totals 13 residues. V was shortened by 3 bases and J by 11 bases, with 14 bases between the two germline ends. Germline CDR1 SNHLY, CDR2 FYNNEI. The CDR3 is CASSEGRQGSQHF. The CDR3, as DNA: TGTGCCAGCAGTGAGGGCAGGCAGGGGTCCCAGCATTTT.

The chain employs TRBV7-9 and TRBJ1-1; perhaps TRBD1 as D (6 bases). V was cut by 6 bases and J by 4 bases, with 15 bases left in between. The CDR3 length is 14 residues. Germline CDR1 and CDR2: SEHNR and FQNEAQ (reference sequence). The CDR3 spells CASSLQGSGTEAFF. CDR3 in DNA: TGTGCCAGCAGTCTACAGGGCTCGGGCACTGAAGCTTTCTTT.

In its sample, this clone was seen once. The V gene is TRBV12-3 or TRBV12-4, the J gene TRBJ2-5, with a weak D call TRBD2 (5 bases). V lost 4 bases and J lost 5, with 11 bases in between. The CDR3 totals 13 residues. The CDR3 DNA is TGTGCCAGCAGTTCACTAGGTCGCGAGACCCAGTACTTC. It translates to CASSSLGRETQYF.

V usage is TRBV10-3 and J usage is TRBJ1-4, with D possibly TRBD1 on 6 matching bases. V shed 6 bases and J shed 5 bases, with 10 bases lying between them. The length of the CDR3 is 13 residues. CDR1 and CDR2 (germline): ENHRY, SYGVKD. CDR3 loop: CAIRGAANEKLFF. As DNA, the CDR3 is TGTGCCATCAGGGGGGCCGCAAATGAAAAACTGTTTTTT.

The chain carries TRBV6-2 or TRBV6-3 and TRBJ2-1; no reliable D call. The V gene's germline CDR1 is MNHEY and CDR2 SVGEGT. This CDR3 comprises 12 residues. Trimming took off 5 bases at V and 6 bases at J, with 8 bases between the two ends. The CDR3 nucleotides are TGTGCCAGCAGTCCACGACTCAATGAGCAGTTCTTC. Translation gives CASSPRLNEQFF.

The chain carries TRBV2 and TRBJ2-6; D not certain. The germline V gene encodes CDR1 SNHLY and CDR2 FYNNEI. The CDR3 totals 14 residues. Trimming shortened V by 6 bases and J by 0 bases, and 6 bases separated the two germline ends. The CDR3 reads CASRAISGANVLTF. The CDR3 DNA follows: TGTGCCAGCAGGGCCATCTCTGGGGCCAACGTCCTGACTTTC.

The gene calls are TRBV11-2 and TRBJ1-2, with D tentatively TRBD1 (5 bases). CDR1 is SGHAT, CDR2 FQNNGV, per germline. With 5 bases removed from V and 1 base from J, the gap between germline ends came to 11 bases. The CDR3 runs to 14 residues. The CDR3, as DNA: TGTGCCAGCAGCCAACGGCAGGGTAACTATGGCTACACCTTC. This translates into CASSQRQGNYGYTF.

Here the CDR3 reads CASNGDRGTGELFF. DNA for the CDR3: TGTGCCAGCAACGGGGACAGGGGCACCGGGGAGCTGTTTTTT. The chain recombines TRBV7-2 with TRBJ2-2, with 10 nucleotides matching TRBD1. The CDR3 consists of 14 residues. The germline gives CDR1 SGHTA, CDR2 FQGNSA. Unmatched junction bases numbered 3, after V lost 7 bases and J lost 4 bases.

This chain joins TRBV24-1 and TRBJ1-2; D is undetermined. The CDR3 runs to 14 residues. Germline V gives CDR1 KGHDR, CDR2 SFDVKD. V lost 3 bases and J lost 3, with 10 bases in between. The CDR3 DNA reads TGTGCCACCAGTGATGCCGACGGAGACTATGGCTACACCTTC. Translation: CATSDADGDYGYTF.

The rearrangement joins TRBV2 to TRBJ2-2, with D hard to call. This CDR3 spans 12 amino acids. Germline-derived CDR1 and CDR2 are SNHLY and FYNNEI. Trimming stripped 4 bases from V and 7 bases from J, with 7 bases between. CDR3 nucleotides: TGTGCCAGCAGTGTAGAGTACGGGGAGCTGTTTTTT. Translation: CASSVEYGELFF. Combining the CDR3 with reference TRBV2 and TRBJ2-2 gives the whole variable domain EPEVTQTPSHQVTQMGQEVILRCVPISNHLYFYWYRQILGQKVEFLVSFYNNEISEKSEIFDDQFSVERPDGSNFTLKIRSTKLEDSAMYFCASSVEYGELFFGEGSRLTVL.

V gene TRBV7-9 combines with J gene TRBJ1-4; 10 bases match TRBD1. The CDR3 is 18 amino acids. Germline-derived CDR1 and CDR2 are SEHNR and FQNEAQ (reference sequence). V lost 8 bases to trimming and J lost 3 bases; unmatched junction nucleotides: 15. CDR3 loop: CASLPGQGKSPANEKLFF. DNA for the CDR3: TGTGCCAGCCTACCGGGACAGGGGAAGAGCCCAGCTAATGAAAAACTGTTTTTT.

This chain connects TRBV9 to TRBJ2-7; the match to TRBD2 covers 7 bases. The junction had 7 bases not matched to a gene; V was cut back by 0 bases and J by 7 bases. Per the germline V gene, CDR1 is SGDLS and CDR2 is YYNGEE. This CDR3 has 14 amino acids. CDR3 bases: TGTGCCAGCAGCGTAGACTACGGGGAGGGGGAGCAGTACTTC. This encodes CASSVDYGEGEQYF.

As DNA, the CDR3 is TGCAGCGTTGTCGAATCTACAGAAAACTATGGCTACACCTTC. Encoded protein: CSVVESTENYGYTF. This chain connects TRBV29-1 to TRBJ1-2; D uncertain. Looked up from germline, CDR1 is SQVTM and CDR2 is ANQGSEA. CDR3 length: 14 amino acids. V gave up 4 bases and J gave up 2 bases, with 14 bases separating them.

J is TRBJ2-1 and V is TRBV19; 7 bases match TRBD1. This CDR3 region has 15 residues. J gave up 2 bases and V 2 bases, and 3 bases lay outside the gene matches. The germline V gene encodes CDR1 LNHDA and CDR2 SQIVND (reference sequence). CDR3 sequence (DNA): TGTGCCAGTAGTATAAAGGGACAGCCCTACAATGAGCAGTTCTTC. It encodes CASSIKGQPYNEQFF.

CDR3 residues: CASSQQGPGYGYTF. The CDR3 DNA sequence: TGTGCCAGCAGCCAACAGGGCCCCGGCTATGGCTACACCTTC. The rearrangement joins TRBV5-5 to TRBJ1-2; perhaps TRBD1 as D (6 bases). This CDR3 spans 14 amino acids. Trimming removed 4 bases at V and 4 bases at J, with 14 bases between. Germline V CDR1 and CDR2: SGHKS, YYEKEE (reference sequence).

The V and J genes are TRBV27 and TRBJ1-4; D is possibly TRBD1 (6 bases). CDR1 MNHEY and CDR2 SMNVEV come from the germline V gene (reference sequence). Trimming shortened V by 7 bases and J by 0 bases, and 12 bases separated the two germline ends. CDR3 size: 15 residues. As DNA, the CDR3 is TGTGCCAGCAAAGGGGGAGATGCAACTAATGAAAAACTGTTTTTT. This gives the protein CASKGGDATNEKLFF.

The CDR3 DNA follows: TGTGCCAGTAGTATTGGGCCAGGGGGTGTCACCTACGAGCAGTACTTC. Protein sequence: CASSIGPGGVTYEQYF. This chain links TRBV19 with TRBJ2-7, with TRBD1 matching over 7 bases. The ends lost 3 bases at V and 2 bases at J; junction bases unmatched: 10. The CDR3 extends over 16 amino acids. The V gene's germline CDR1 is LNHDA and CDR2 SQIVND (reference sequence).

CDR3 sequence reads: CASSRTGGTATNEKLFF. In nucleotides, the CDR3 is TGCGCCAGCAGCAGGACAGGGGGCACGGCAACTAATGAAAAACTGTTTTTT. The genes are TRBV4-3 and TRBJ1-4, with 11 bases matching TRBD1. There are 17 residues in the CDR3. Germline values: CDR1 LGHNA, CDR2 YSLEER. With V trimmed by 5 bases and J by 0 bases, 5 bases remained unmatched.

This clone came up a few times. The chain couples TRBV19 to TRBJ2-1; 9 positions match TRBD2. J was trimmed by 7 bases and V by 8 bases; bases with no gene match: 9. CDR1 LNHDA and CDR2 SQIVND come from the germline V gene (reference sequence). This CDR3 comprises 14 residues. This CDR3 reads CASQGGGAGNEQFF. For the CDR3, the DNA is TGTGCCAGTCAAGGCGGGGGGGCGGGGAATGAGCAGTTCTTC.

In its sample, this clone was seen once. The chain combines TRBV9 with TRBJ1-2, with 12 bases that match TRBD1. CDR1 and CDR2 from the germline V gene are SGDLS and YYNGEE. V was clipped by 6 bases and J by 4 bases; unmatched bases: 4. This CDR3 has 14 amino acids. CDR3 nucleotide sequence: TGTGCCAGCAAGGGACAGGGGGCGGGCTATGGCTACACCTTC. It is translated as CASKGQGAGYGYTF. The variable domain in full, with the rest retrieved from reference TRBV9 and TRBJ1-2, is DSGVTQTPKHLITATGQRVTLRCSPRSGDLSVYWYQQSLDQGLQFLIQYYNGEERAKGNILERFSAQQFPDLHSELNLSSLELGDSALYFCASKGQGAGYGYTFGSGTRLTVV.

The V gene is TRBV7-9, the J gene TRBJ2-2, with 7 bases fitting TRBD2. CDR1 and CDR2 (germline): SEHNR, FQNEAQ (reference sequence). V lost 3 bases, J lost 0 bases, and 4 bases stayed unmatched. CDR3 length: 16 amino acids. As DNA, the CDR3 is TGTGCCAGCAGCTTTGGGAGCGGGGCGAACACCGGGGAGCTGTTTTTT. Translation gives CASSFGSGANTGELFF.

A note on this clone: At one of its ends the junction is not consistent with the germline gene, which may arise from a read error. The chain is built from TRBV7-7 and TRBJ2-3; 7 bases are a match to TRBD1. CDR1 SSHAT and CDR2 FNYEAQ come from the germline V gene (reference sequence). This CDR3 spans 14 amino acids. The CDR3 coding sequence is TGTGCTAGCAGCCCTACAGGGGGCACAGATACGCAGTATTTT. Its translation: CASSPTGGTDTQYF.

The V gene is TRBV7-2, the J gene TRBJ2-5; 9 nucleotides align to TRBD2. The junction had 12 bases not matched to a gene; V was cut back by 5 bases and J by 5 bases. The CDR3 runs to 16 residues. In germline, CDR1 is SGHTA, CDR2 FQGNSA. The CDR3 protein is CASSQGMRGGVETQYF. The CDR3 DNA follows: TGTGCCAGCAGCCAGGGTATGCGGGGGGGCGTGGAGACCCAGTACTTC. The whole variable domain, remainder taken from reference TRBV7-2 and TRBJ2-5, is GAGVSQSPSNKVTEKGKDVELRCDPISGHTALYWYRQSLGQGLEFLIYFQGNSAPDKSGLPSDRFSAERTGGSVSTLTIQRTQQEDSAVYLCASSQGMRGGVETQYFGPGTRLLVL.

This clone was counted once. CDR3 sequence (DNA): TGTGCCAGCAGTTGGGCTAGCGGGGGCTCGGGGCAGTACTTC. Its translation: CASSWASGGSGQYF. The rearrangement links TRBV6-2 or TRBV6-3 to TRBJ2-7; 10 nucleotides agree with TRBD2. Per germline, CDR1 MNHEY and CDR2 SVGEGT. The CDR3 spans 14 residues. V dropped 4 bases and J dropped 9; count of bases not matched to a gene: 9.

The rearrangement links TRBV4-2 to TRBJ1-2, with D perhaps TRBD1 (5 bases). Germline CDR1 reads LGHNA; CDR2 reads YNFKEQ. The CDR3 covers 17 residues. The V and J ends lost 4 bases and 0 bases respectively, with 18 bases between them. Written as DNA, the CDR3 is TGTGCCAGCAGCCCCCTCATCAGAGGGGAGGCTAACTATGGCTACACCTTC. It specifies CASSPLIRGEANYGYTF.

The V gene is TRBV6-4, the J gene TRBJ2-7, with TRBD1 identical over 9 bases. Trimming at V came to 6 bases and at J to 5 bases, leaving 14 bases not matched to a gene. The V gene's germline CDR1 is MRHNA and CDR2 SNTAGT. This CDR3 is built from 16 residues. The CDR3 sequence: CASSVEPGQGLHEQYF. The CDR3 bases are TGTGCCAGCAGCGTAGAGCCGGGACAGGGATTGCACGAGCAGTACTTC.